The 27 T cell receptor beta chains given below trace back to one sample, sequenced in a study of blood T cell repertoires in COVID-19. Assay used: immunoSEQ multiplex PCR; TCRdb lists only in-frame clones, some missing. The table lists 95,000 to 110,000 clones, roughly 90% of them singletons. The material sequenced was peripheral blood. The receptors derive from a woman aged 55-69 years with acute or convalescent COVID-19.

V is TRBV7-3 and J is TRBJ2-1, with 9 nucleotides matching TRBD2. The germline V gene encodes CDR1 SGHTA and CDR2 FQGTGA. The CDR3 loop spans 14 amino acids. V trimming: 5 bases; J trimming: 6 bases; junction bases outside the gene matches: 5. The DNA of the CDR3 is TGTGCCAGCAGCCTTAGCGGGAGAGGCAATGAGCAGTTCTTC. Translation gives CASSLSGRGNEQFF.

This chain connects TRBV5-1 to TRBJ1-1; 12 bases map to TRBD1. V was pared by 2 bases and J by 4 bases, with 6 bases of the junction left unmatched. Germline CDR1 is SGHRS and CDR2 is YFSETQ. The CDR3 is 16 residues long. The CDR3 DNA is TGCGCCAGCAGCTTAGGGACAGGGGGCTTGGGCACTGAAGCTTTCTTT. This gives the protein CASSLGTGGLGTEAFF. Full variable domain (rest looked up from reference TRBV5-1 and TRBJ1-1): KAGVTQTPRYLIKTRGQQVTLSCSPISGHRSVSWYQQTPGQGLQFLFEYFSETQRNKGNFPGRFSGRQFSNSRSEMNVSTLELGDSALYLCASSLGTGGLGTEAFFGQGTRLTVV.

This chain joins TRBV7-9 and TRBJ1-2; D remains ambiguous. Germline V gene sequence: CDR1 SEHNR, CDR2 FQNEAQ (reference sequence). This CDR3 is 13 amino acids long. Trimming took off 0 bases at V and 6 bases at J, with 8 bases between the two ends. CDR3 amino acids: CASSLAAENGYTF. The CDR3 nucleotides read TGTGCCAGCAGCTTAGCGGCGGAGAATGGCTACACCTTC.

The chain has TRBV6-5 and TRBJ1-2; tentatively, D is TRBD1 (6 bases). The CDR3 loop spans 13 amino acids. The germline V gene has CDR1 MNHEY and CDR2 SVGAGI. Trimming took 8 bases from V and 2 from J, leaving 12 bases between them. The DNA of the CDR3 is TGTGCCAGCGTAGAACAGGGAAACTATGGCTACACCTTC. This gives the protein CASVEQGNYGYTF.

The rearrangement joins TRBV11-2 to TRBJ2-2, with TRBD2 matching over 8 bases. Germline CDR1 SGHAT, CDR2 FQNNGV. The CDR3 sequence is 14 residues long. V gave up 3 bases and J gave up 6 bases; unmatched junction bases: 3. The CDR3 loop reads CASSFSGSPGELFF. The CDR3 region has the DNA TGTGCCAGCAGCTTCAGCGGGAGCCCCGGGGAGCTGTTTTTT.

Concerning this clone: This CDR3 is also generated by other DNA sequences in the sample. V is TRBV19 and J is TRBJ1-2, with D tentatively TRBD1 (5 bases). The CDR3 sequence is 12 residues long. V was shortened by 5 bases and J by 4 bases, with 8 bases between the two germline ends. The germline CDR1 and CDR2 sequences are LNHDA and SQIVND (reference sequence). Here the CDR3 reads CASSPTGYGYTF. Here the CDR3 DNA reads TGTGCCAGTAGTCCTACAGGCTATGGCTACACCTTC.

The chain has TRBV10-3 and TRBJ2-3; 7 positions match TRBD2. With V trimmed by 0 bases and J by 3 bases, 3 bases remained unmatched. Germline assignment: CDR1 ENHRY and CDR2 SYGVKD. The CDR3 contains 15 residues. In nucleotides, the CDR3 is TGTGCCATCAGTGAGTCAGCGGGATGGACAGATACGCAGTATTTT. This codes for CAISESAGWTDTQYF.

The CDR3 DNA sequence: TGTGCCAGTAGTCCCCGCCGGGGCTATGGCTACACCTTC. It translates to CASSPRRGYGYTF. The chain recombines TRBV19 with TRBJ1-2; D gene uncertain. Germline CDR1 is LNHDA and CDR2 is SQIVND (reference sequence). The V gene lost 5 bases and the J gene lost 4 bases, with 11 bases spanning the gap. There are 13 residues in the CDR3.

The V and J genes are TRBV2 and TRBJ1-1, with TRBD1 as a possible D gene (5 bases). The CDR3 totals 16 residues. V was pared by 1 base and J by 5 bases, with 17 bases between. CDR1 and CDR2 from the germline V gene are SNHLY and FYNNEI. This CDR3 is CASSEEARQAGTEAFF. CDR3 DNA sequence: TGTGCCAGCAGTGAAGAGGCGAGGCAGGCAGGGACTGAAGCTTTCTTT.

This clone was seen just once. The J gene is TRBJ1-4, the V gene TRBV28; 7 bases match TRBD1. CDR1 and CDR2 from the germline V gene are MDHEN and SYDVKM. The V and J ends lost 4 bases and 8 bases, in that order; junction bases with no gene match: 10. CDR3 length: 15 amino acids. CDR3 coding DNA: TGTGCCAGCAGTTCGAGACAGGGTTTTAGGGAAAAACTGTTTTTT. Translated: CASSSRQGFREKLFF.

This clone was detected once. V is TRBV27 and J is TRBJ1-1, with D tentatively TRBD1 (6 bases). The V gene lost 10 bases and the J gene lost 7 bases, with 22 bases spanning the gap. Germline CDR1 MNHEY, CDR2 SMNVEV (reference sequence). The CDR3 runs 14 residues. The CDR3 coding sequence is TGTGCCACAAAGGACACAGGGAAGATCGGTGAAGCTTTCTTT. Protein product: CATKDTGKIGEAFF.

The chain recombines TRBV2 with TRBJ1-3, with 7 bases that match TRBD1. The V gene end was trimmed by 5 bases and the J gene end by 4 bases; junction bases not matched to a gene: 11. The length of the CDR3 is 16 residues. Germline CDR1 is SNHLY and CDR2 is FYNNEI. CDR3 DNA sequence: TGTGCCAGCAGTTTCACCGACAGGGAAGTGGGAAACACCATATATTTT. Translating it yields CASSFTDREVGNTIYF.

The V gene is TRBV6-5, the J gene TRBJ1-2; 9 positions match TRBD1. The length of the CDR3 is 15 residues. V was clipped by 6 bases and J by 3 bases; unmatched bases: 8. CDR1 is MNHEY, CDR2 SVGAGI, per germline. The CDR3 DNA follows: TGTGCCAGCAGGCTACAGGGGGCGATCGACTATGGCTACACCTTC. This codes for CASRLQGAIDYGYTF.

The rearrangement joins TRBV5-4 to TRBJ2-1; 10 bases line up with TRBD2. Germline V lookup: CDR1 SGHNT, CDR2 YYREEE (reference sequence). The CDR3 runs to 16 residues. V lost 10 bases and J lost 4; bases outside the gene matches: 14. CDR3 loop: CAWELAGRNFYNEQFF. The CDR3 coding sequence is TGTGCCTGGGAACTAGCGGGGCGTAACTTTTACAATGAGCAGTTCTTC.

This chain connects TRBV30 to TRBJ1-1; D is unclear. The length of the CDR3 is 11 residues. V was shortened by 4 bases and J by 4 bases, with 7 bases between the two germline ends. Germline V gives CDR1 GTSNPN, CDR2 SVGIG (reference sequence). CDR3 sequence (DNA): TGTGCCTGGATAGCGGCCACTGAAGCTTTCTTT. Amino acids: CAWIAATEAFF. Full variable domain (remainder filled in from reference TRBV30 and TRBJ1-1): SQTIHQWPATLVQPVGSPLSLECTVEGTSNPNLYWYRQAAGRGLQLLFYSVGIGQISSEVPQNLSASRPQDRQFILSSKKLLLSDSGFYLCAWIAATEAFFGQGTRLTVV.

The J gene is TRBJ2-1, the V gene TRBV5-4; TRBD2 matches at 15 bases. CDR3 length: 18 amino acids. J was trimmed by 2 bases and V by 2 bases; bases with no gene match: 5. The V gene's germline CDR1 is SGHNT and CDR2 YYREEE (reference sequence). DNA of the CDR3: TGTGCCAGCAGCTTCGGACTAGCGGGAGGGAAAACCTACAATGAGCAGTTCTTC. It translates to CASSFGLAGGKTYNEQFF.

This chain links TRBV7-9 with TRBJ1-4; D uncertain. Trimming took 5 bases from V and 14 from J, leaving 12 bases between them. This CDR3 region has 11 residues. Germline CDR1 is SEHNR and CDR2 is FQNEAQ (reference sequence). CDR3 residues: CASSPGGFLFF. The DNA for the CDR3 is TGTGCCAGCAGCCCCGGAGGTTTTCTGTTTTTT.

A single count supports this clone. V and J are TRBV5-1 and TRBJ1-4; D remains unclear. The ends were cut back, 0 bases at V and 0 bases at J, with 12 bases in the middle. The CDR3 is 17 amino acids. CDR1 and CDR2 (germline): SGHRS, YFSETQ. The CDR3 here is CASSLDTQQPTNEKLFF. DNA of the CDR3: TGCGCCAGCAGCTTGGACACCCAACAGCCAACTAATGAAAAACTGTTTTTT.

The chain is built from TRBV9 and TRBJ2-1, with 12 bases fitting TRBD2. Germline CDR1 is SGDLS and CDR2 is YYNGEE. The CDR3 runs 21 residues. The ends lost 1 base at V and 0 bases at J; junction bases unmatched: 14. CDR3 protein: CASSVRALGLAGGSSYNEQFF. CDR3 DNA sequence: TGTGCCAGCAGCGTAAGGGCCTTGGGCCTAGCGGGAGGGAGCTCCTACAATGAGCAGTTCTTC.

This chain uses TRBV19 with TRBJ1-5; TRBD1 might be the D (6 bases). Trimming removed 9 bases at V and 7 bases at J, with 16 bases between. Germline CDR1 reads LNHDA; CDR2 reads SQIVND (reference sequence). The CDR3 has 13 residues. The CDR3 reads CASRRGGDQPQHF. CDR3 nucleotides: TGTGCCAGCCGAAGGGGGGGGGACCAGCCCCAGCATTTT.

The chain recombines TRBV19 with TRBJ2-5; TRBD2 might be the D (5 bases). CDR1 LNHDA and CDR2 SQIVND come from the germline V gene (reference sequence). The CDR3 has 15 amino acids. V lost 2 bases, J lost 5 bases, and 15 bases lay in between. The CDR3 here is CASSIRAEVRETQYF. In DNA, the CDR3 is TGTGCCAGTAGTATACGCGCGGAGGTGCGGGAGACCCAGTACTTC.

This CDR3 reads CASSPRSGSTDTQYF. As DNA, the CDR3 is TGTGCCAGCAGCCCGAGAAGCGGGAGCACAGATACGCAGTATTTT. The chain couples TRBV6-5 to TRBJ2-3, with D possibly matching TRBD2 (6 bases). The germline V gene has CDR1 MNHEY and CDR2 SVGAGI. Trimming stripped 6 bases from V and 0 bases from J, with 13 bases between. The CDR3 covers 15 residues.

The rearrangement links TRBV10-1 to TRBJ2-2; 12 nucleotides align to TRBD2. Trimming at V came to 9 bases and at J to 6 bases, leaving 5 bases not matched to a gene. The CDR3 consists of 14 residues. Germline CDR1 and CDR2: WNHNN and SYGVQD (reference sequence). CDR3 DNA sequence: TGCGCCAGGGGACTAGCGGGCCCCCCCGGGGAGCTGTTTTTT. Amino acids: CARGLAGPPGELFF.

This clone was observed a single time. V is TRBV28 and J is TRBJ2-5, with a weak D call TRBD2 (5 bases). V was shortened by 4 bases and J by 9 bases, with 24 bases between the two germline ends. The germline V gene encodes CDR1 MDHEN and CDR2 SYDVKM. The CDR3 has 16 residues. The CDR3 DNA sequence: TGTGCCAGCAGTTCCCGGGGATTTCTCTTGGGATCGGCCCAGTACTTC. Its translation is CASSSRGFLLGSAQYF.

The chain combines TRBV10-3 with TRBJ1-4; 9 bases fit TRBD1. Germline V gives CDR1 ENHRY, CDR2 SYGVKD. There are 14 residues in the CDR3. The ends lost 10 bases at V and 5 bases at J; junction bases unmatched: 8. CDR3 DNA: TGTGCCACCAGGGACAGGGATTCAAATGAAAAACTGTTTTTT. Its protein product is CATRDRDSNEKLFF.

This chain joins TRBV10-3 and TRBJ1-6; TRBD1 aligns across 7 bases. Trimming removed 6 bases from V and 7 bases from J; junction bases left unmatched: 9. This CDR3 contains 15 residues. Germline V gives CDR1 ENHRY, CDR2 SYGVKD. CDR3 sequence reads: CAIRESRDSNSPLHF. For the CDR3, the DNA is TGTGCCATCAGGGAAAGCCGGGACAGCAATTCACCCCTCCACTTT.

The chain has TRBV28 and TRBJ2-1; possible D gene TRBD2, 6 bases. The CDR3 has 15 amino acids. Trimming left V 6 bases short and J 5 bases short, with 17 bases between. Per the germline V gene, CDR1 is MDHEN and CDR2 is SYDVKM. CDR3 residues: CASSLGGSDNNEQFF. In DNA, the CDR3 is TGTGCCAGCAGCCTTGGGGGGAGTGACAACAATGAGCAGTTCTTC.